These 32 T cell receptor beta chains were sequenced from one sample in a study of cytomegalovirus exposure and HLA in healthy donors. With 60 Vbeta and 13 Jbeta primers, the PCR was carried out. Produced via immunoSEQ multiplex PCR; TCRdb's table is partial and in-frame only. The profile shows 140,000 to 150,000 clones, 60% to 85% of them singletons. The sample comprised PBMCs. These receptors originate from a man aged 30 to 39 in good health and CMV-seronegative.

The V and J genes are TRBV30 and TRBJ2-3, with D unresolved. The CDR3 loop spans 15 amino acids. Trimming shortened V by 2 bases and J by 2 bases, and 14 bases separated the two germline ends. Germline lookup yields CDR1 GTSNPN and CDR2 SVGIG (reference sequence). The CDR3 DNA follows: TGTGCCTGGAGTCAGAGGCAGTTGTTCACAGATACGCAGTATTTT. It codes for CAWSQRQLFTDTQYF.

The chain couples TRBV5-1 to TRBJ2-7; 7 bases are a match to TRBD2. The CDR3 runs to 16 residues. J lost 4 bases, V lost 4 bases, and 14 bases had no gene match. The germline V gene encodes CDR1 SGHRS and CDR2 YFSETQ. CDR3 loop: CASSPRAAGVGYEQYF. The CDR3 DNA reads TGCGCCAGCAGCCCCCGGGCGGCGGGAGTAGGATACGAGCAGTACTTC. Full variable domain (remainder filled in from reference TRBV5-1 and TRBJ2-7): KAGVTQTPRYLIKTRGQQVTLSCSPISGHRSVSWYQQTPGQGLQFLFEYFSETQRNKGNFPGRFSGRQFSNSRSEMNVSTLELGDSALYLCASSPRAAGVGYEQYFGPGTRLTVT.

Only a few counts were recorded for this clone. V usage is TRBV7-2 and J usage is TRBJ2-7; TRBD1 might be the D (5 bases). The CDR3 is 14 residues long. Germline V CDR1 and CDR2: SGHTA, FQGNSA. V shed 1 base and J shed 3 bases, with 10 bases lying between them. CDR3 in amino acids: CASSLGRASYEQYF. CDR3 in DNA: TGTGCCAGCAGCTTAGGCAGGGCGAGCTACGAGCAGTACTTC.

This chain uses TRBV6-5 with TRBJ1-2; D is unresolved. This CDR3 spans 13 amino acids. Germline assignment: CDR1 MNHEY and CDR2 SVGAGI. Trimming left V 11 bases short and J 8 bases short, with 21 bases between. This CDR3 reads CAVGGRKAEGYTF. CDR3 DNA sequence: TGTGCCGTAGGAGGTAGGAAGGCTGAAGGCTACACCTTC.

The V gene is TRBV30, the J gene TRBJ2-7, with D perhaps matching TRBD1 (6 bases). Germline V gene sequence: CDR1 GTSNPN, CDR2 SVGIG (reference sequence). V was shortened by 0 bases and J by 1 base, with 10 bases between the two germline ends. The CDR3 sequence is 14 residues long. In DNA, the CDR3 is TGTGCCTGGAGTGTCCAGGGGAAGTCCTACGAGCAGTACTTC. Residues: CAWSVQGKSYEQYF. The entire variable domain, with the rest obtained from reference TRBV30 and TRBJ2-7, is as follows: SQTIHQWPATLVQPVGSPLSLECTVEGTSNPNLYWYRQAAGRGLQLLFYSVGIGQISSEVPQNLSASRPQDRQFILSSKKLLLSDSGFYLCAWSVQGKSYEQYFGPGTRLTVT.

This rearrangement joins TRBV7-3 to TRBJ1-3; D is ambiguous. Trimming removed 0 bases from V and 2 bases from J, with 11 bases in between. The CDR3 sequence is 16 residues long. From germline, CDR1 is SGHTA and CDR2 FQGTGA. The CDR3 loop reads CASSLTGRVPGNTIYF. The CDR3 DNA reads TGTGCCAGCAGCTTAACGGGGAGGGTGCCTGGAAACACCATATATTTT.

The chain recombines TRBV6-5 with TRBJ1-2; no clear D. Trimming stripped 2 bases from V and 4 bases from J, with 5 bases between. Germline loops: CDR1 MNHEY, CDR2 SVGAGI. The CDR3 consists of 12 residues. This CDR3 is CASSYRGYGYTF. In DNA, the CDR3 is TGTGCCAGCAGTTACCGAGGCTATGGCTACACCTTC.

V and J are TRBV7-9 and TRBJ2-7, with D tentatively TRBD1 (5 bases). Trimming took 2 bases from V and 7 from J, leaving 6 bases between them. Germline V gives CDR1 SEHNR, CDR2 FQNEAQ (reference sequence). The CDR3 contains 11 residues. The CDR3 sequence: CASSLRQEQYF. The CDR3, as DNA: TGTGCCAGCAGCTTACGACAGGAGCAGTACTTC.

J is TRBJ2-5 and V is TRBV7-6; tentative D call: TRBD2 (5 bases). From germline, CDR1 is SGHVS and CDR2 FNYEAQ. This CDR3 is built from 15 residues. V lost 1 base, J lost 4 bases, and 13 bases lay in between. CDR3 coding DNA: TGTGCCAGCAGCTTAGGCCAGTTTGGAGGAGAGACCCAGTACTTC. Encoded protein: CASSLGQFGGETQYF.

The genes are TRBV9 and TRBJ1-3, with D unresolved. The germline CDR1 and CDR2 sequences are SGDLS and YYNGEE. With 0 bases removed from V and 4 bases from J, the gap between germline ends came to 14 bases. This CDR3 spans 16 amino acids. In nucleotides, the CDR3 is TGTGCCAGCAGCGTAGATCTGGGCAGGTCGGGAAACACCATATATTTT. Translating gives CASSVDLGRSGNTIYF.

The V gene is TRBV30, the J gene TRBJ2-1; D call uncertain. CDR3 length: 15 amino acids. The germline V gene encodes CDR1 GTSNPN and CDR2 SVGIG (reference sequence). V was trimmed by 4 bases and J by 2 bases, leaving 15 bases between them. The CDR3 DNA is TGTGCCTGGAAACCTATTGAGGCCGCCTACAATGAGCAGTTCTTC. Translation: CAWKPIEAAYNEQFF.

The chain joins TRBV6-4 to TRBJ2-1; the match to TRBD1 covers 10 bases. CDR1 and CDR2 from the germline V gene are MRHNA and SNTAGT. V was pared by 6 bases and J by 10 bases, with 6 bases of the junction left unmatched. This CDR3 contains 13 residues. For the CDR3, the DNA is TGTGCCAGCAGCGCGATGACAGGGGGCGAGCAGTTCTTC. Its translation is CASSAMTGGEQFF.

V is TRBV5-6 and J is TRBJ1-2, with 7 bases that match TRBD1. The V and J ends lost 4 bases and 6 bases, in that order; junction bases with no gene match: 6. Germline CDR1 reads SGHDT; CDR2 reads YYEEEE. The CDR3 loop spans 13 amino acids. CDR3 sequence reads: CASSPGGSNGYTF. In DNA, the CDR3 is TGTGCCAGCAGCCCAGGGGGGAGTAATGGCTACACCTTC.

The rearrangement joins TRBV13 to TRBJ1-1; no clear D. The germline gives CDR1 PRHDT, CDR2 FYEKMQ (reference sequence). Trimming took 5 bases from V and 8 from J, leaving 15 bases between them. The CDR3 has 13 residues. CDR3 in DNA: TGTGCCAGCAGCACGGGGAAATCCCGAGAAGCTTTCTTT. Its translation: CASSTGKSREAFF.

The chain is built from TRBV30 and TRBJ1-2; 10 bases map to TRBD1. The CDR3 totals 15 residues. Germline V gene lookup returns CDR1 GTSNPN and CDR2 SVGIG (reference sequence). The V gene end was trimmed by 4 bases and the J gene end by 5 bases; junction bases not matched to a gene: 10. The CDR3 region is CAWTSGTGAFYGYTF. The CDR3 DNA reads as TGTGCCTGGACCTCTGGGACAGGGGCATTTTATGGCTACACCTTC.

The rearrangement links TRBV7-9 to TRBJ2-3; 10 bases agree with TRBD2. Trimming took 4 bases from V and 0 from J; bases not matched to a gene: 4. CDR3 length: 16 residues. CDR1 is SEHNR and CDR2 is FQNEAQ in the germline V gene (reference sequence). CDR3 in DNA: TGTGCCAGCAGCTCAGGACTAGCGGCTAGCACAGATACGCAGTATTTT. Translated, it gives CASSSGLAASTDTQYF.

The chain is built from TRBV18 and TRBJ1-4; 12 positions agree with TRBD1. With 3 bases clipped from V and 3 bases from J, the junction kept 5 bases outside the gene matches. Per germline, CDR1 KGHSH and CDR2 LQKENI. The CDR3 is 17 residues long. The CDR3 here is CASSPAGQGAANEKLFF. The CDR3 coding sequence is TGTGCCAGCTCACCCGCGGGACAGGGGGCTGCTAATGAAAAACTGTTTTTT.

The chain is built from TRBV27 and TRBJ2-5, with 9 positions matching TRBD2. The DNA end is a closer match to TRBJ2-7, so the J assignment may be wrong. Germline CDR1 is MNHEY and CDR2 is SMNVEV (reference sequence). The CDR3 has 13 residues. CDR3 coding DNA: TGTGCCAGCATAAGCGGGGGGAACGGCGAGCAGTACTTC. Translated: CASISGGNGEQYF.

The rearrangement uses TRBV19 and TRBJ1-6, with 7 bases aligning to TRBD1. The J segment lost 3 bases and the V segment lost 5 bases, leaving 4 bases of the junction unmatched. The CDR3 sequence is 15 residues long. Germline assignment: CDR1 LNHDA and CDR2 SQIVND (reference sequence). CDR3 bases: TGTGCCAGTAGTGCCCGGACAGGCTATAATTCACCCCTCCACTTT. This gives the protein CASSARTGYNSPLHF.

The CDR3 loop reads CAISPTVSSTDTQYF. The CDR3 nucleotides are TGTGCCATCAGTCCGACAGTTTCTAGCACAGATACGCAGTATTTT. The J gene is TRBJ2-3, the V gene TRBV10-3; the D gene is possibly TRBD1 (5 bases). CDR3 length: 15 amino acids. The germline V gene encodes CDR1 ENHRY and CDR2 SYGVKD. Trimming stripped 5 bases from V and 0 bases from J, with 12 bases between.

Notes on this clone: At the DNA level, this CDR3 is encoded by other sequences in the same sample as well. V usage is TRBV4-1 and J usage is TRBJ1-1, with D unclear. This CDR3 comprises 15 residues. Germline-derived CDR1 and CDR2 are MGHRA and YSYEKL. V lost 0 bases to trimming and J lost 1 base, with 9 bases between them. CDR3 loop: CASSQEVGENTEAFF. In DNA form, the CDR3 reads TGCGCCAGCAGCCAAGAGGTAGGAGAGAACACTGAAGCTTTCTTT.

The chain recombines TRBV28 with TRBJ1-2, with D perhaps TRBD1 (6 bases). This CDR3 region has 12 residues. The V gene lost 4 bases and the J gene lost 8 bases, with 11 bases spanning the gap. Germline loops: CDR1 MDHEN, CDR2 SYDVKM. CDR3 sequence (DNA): TGTGCCAGCAGTTCACAGGGTAGGGGCTACACCTTC. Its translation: CASSSQGRGYTF.

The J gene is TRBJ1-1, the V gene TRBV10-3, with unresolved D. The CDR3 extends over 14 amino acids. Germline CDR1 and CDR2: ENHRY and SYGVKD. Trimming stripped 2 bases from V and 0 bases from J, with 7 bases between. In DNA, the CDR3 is TGTGCCATCAGTGAGGAGGGTTTGAACACTGAAGCTTTCTTT. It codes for CAISEEGLNTEAFF.

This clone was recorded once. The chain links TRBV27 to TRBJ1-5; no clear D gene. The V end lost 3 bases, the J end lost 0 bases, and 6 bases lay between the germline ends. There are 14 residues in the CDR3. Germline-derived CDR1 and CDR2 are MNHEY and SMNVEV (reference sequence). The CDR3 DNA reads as TGTGCCAGCAGTTTTCGGGATAGCAATCAGCCCCAGCATTTT. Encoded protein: CASSFRDSNQPQHF.

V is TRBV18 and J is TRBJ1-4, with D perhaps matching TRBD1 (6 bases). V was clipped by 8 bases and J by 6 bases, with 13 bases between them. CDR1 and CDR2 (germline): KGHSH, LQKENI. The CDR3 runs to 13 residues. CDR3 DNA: TGTGCCAGCGGAGGCCAGGGGCATGAAAAACTGTTTTTT. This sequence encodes CASGGQGHEKLFF.

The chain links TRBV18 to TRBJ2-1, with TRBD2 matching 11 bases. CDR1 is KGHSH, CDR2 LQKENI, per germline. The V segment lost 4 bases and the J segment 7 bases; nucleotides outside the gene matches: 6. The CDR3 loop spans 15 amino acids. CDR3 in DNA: TGTGCCAGCTCACTTCCTAGCGGGGGGCGGAATGAGCAGTTCTTC. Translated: CASSLPSGGRNEQFF.

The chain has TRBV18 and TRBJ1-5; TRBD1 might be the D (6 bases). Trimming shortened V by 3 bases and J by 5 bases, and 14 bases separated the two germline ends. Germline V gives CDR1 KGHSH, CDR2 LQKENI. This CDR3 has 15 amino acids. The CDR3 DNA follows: TGTGCCAGCTCACCGTGGGCAGGGGTTGATCAGCCCCAGCATTTT. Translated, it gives CASSPWAGVDQPQHF.

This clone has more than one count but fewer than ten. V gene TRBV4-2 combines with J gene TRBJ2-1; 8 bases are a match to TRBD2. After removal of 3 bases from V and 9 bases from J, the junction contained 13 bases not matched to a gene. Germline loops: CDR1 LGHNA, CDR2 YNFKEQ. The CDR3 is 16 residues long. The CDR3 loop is CASSQTAGLGKGEQFF. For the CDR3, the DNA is TGTGCCAGCAGCCAGACGGCGGGACTAGGTAAGGGTGAGCAGTTCTTC.

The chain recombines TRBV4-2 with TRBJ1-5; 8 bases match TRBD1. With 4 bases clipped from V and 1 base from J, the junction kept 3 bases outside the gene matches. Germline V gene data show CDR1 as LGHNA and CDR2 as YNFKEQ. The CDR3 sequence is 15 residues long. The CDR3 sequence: CASSPNRGSNQPQHF. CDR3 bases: TGTGCCAGCAGCCCTAACAGGGGGAGCAATCAGCCCCAGCATTTT.

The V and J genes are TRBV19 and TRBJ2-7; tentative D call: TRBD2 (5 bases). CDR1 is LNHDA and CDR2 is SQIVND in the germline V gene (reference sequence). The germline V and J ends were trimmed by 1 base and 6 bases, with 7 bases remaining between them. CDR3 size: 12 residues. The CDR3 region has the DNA TGTGCCAGTAGTATAGTAGGAGGCGAGCAGTACTTC. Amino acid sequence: CASSIVGGEQYF. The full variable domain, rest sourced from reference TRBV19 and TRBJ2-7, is DGGITQSPKYLFRKEGQNVTLSCEQNLNHDAMYWYRQDPGQGLRLIYYSQIVNDFQKGDIAEGYSVSREKKESFPLTVTSAQKNPTAFYLCASSIVGGEQYFGPGTRLTVT.

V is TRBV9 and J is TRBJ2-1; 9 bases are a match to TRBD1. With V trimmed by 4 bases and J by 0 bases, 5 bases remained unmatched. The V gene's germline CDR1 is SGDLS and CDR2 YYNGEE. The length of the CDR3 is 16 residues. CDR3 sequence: CASSQTGGSSYNEQFF. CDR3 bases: TGTGCCAGCAGCCAGACAGGGGGGAGCTCCTACAATGAGCAGTTCTTC.

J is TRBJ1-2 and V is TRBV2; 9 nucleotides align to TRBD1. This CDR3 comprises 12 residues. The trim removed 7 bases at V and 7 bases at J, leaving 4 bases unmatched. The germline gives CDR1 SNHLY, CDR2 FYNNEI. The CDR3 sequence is CASTEQGAGYTF. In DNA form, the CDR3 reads TGTGCCAGCACCGAACAGGGGGCTGGCTACACCTTC.